This paragraph reports one TCR beta chain. Here immunoSEQ multiplex PCR was the method, and the copy in TCRdb shows in-frame clones only, minus some. Found here are roughly 83,000 clones, about 84% of them singletons; the top ten hold 8%. CDR1 is SEHNR, CDR2 FQNEAQ, per germline (reference sequence). The CDR3 sequence is 13 residues long. Trimming pared 5 bases from V and 7 bases from J, leaving 15 bases between. The data were taken from a study of blood T cell repertoires in COVID-19. Specimen: peripheral blood. The TCR comes from a man in his forties or fifties with active COVID-19. The V call is TRBV7-9, the J call TRBJ2-7; TRBD2 might be the D (6 bases). CDR3 protein: CASSHSNAGEQYF. The CDR3 DNA sequence: TGTGCCAGCAGCCACTCTAATGCGGGGGAGCAGTACTTC. The variable domain in full, completed from reference TRBV7-9 and TRBJ2-7, reads DTGVSQNPRHKITKRGQNVTFRCDPISEHNRLYWYRQTLGQGPEFLTYFQNEAQLEKSRLLSDRFSAERPKGSFSTLEIQRTEQGDSAMYLCASSHSNAGEQYFGPGTRLTVT.